These 14 T cell receptor beta chains came from one sample sequenced in a study of T-cell memory formation after mild COVID-19 (dated by TCRdb to about 2021). Libraries were prepared through 5' RACE. This sample was sequenced with an Illumina NovaSeq 6000. TCRdb took the public reads, trimmed them with fastp at Q25, ran MiXCR for clone calling and kept in-frame beta chains. Each record represents a unique CDR3 protein, reported with the most common genes and DNA among its rows. The sample has about 560,000 distinct CDR3 sequences on record, roughly a sixth of them singletons. The ten most abundant clones make up less than 10% of the sample. The sample comprised PBMCs or a T cell subset sorted from them (not recorded which). Every receptor here comes from an adult woman who had mild COVID-19 (a few samples of this study predate the infection). The sample titles of this study are shuffled in the database, so cell type and time point are left out; the donor was told from shared clones.

The J gene is TRBJ1-1, the V gene TRBV20-1, with D hard to call. The germline V and J ends were trimmed by 0 bases and 5 bases, with 7 bases remaining between them. The CDR3 is made up of 12 amino acids. Germline V gene sequence: CDR1 DFQATT, CDR2 SNEGSKA (reference sequence). This CDR3 is CSARERETEAFF. The CDR3, as DNA: TGCAGTGCTAGAGAGCGAGAGACTGAAGCTTTCTTT.

The chain recombines TRBV24-1 with TRBJ2-3; D remains unclear. The CDR3 runs to 15 residues. Germline V gene lookup returns CDR1 KGHDR and CDR2 SFDVKD. Trimming left V 4 bases short and J 4 bases short, with 14 bases between. CDR3 DNA: TGTGCCACCAGTGAAAAGGTCTTTCTCGCAGATACGCAGTATTTT. The encoded protein is CATSEKVFLADTQYF.

Regarding this clonotype: An end of the junction does not agree with germline; a read error may underlie this. V and J are TRBV28 and TRBJ2-1; TRBD2 is a possible D gene (5 bases). Germline-derived CDR1 and CDR2 are MDHEN and SYDVKM. This CDR3 region has 12 residues. The CDR3, as DNA: TGTGCCAGCAGCCCCGGGGAGAACCTTCCAATCTTC. Translation: CASSPGENLPIF. The full variable domain, completed using reference TRBV28 and TRBJ2-1, is DVKVTQSSRYLVKRTGEKVFLECVQDMDHENMFWYRQDPGLGLRLIYFSYDVKMKEKGDIPEGYSVSREKKERFSLILESASTNQTSMYLCASSPGENLPIFGPGTRLTVL.

J is TRBJ1-5 and V is TRBV24-1; no firm D call. V was shortened by 2 bases and J by 9 bases, with 7 bases between the two germline ends. This CDR3 is built from 12 residues. Germline V gene data show CDR1 as KGHDR and CDR2 as SFDVKD. CDR3 sequence (DNA): TGTGCCACCAGTGATTCGTGGGGGCCCCAGCATTTT. Translation: CATSDSWGPQHF.

This clonotype has a handful of counts. The chain links TRBV2 to TRBJ2-1, with TRBD2 identical over 8 bases. CDR1 and CDR2 from the germline V gene are SNHLY and FYNNEI. The CDR3 totals 13 residues. The V gene end was trimmed by 6 bases and the J gene end by 6 bases; junction bases not matched to a gene: 4. The CDR3 loop reads CASSRTSSNEQFF. The CDR3, as DNA: TGTGCCAGCAGCCGGACTAGCAGCAATGAGCAGTTCTTC.

In this sample, this clonotype turned up many times. V usage is TRBV12-3 or TRBV12-4 and J usage is TRBJ2-2; the D is unclear. Between the trimmed V and J ends, which lost 0 bases and 1 base, there was a span of 6 bases. The CDR3 is 15 residues long. CDR3 in amino acids: CASSLASGNTGELFF. CDR3 bases: TGTGCCAGCAGTTTAGCGTCAGGGAACACCGGGGAGCTGTTTTTT.

This clonotype occurred many times. The chain is built from TRBV7-2 and TRBJ1-1, with a possible D match to TRBD1 (6 bases). CDR1 and CDR2 from the germline V gene are SGHTA and FQGNSA. V lost 3 bases and J 5 bases, leaving 13 bases between the germline ends. The CDR3 is 14 amino acids. The CDR3 DNA sequence: TGTGCCAGCAGCTTCGACGGGGGGCAGACTGAAGCTTTCTTT. Amino acids: CASSFDGGQTEAFF. The entire variable domain, with the rest obtained from reference TRBV7-2 and TRBJ1-1, is as follows: GAGVSQSPSNKVTEKGKDVELRCDPISGHTALYWYRQSLGQGLEFLIYFQGNSAPDKSGLPSDRFSAERTGGSVSTLTIQRTQQEDSAVYLCASSFDGGQTEAFFGQGTRLTVV.

There are a few counts of this clonotype. This chain uses TRBV7-3 with TRBJ1-1; D is uncertain. In germline, CDR1 is SGHTA, CDR2 FQGTGA. The CDR3 contains 18 residues. Deletions cut 2 bases from V and 0 bases from J, with 19 bases between. The CDR3 nucleotides read TGTGCCAGCAGCTTACACCCCCCGATTTACAGTTTGAACACTGAAGCTTTCTTT. Residues: CASSLHPPIYSLNTEAFF.

This clonotype was observed at least ten times. This chain joins TRBV7-6 and TRBJ2-7, with D unresolved. Germline CDR1 is SGHVS and CDR2 is FNYEAQ. V lost 2 bases, J lost 5 bases, and 4 bases lay in between. The CDR3 consists of 11 residues. CDR3 amino acids: CASSLTHEQYF. The CDR3 DNA reads TGTGCCAGCAGCTTAACCCACGAGCAGTACTTC.

This clonotype has only a few counts. The chain uses TRBV7-8 and TRBJ2-1; TRBD2 agrees at 8 bases. CDR3 length: 16 residues. The germline V gene has CDR1 SGHVS and CDR2 FQNEAQ. With V trimmed by 1 base and J by 5 bases, 7 bases remained unmatched. CDR3 in amino acids: CASSLGRLASDNEQFF. In DNA, the CDR3 is TGTGCCAGCAGCTTAGGACGACTAGCGAGTGACAATGAGCAGTTCTTC.

The J gene is TRBJ2-1, the V gene TRBV21-1; TRBD1 was called by the table and not checked on the DNA. TRBV21-1 is labeled a pseudogene. The CDR3 is 16 amino acids. The CDR3 DNA reads as TGTGCCAGCAGCATCCCGACGGGGGAGCACTACAATGAGCAGTTCTTC. Protein product: CASSIPTGEHYNEQFF.

This clonotype has a handful of counts. The CDR3 bases are TGTGCCAGCAGCTACGGGACAGGGGGCGGGAATGAGCAGTTCTTC. Encoded protein: CASSYGTGGGNEQFF. The chain employs TRBV3-1 and TRBJ2-1; 12 nucleotides match TRBD1. The germline V gene encodes CDR1 LGHDT and CDR2 YNNKEL (reference sequence). The CDR3 has 15 amino acids. V dropped 5 bases and J dropped 7; count of bases not matched to a gene: 6.

The J gene is TRBJ2-7, the V gene TRBV10-3, with TRBD2 as a possible D gene (6 bases). V was cut by 0 bases and J by 7 bases, with 13 bases left in between. CDR3 size: 14 residues. Germline V CDR1 and CDR2: ENHRY, SYGVKD. The CDR3 DNA sequence: TGTGCCATCAGTGAGTCGGGGACTCTGGGAGAGCAGTACTTC. Translated, it gives CAISESGTLGEQYF.

This chain joins TRBV20-1 and TRBJ1-4; D is perhaps TRBD1 (5 bases). CDR1 DFQATT and CDR2 SNEGSKA come from the germline V gene (reference sequence). The CDR3 contains 15 residues. V was trimmed by 0 bases and J by 8 bases, leaving 16 bases between them. The CDR3 DNA follows: TGCAGTGCTAGAGATCGAGGGGTAGCAGGGGAAAAACTGTTTTTT. Translating gives CSARDRGVAGEKLFF.